This passage covers 6 T cell receptor beta chains from one sample sequenced in a study of blood T cell repertoires in COVID-19. Libraries were prepared by immunoSEQ multiplex PCR; TCRdb keeps only in-frame clonotypes and omits some of them. The data show about 180,000 clones, with around 88% seen just once and about 9.7% held by the top ten. Sequenced input: PBMCs or T cells enriched from blood (not recorded which). These TCRs come from a woman aged 25 to 39 who had recovered from COVID-19.

The chain recombines TRBV5-1 with TRBJ1-2; tentatively, D is TRBD1 (6 bases). Germline V gives CDR1 SGHRS, CDR2 YFSETQ. V was trimmed by 3 bases and J by 6 bases, leaving 12 bases between them. The CDR3 consists of 13 residues. CDR3 bases: TGCGCCAGCAGCTCCCGACAGGATCATGGCTACACCTTC. Protein: CASSSRQDHGYTF.

J is TRBJ2-5 and V is TRBV5-6; D uncertain. V dropped 2 bases and J dropped 3 bases, with 2 bases sitting between them. The CDR3 is 11 amino acids. In germline, CDR1 is SGHDT, CDR2 YYEEEE. The DNA of the CDR3 is TGTGCCAGCAGCTTCAAAGAGACCCAGTACTTC. Translated, it gives CASSFKETQYF.

The chain uses TRBV6-2 or TRBV6-3 and TRBJ1-1; perhaps TRBD1 as D (6 bases). The CDR3 totals 14 residues. The V and J ends lost 4 bases and 8 bases respectively, with 17 bases between them. Germline values: CDR1 MNHEY, CDR2 SVGEGT. CDR3 DNA: TGTGCCAGCAGTTTCCACAGGGAATTGAGCGAAGCTTTCTTT. Translation: CASSFHRELSEAFF.

This chain joins TRBV12-3 or TRBV12-4 and TRBJ2-2; D is ambiguous. V was shortened by 3 bases and J by 6 bases, with 5 bases between the two germline ends. This CDR3 has 12 amino acids. CDR3 in DNA: TGTGCCAGCAGTTTGTCTCCCGGGGAGCTGTTTTTT. It encodes CASSLSPGELFF.

The chain recombines TRBV2 with TRBJ2-7; 9 nucleotides match TRBD1. V was clipped by 7 bases and J by 5 bases; unmatched bases: 6. This CDR3 is 13 amino acids long. The germline gives CDR1 SNHLY, CDR2 FYNNEI. The CDR3 protein is CASTRDRVHEQYF. DNA for the CDR3: TGTGCCAGCACCCGGGACAGGGTCCACGAGCAGTACTTC.

The rearrangement links TRBV28 to TRBJ2-7, with D possibly TRBD1 on 7 matching bases. The CDR3 sequence is 17 residues long. CDR1 is MDHEN and CDR2 is SYDVKM in the germline V gene. V lost 4 bases to trimming and J lost 3 bases, with 22 bases between them. This CDR3 is CASSSPKGGGLDYEQYF. The CDR3 DNA reads as TGTGCCAGCAGTTCCCCTAAAGGAGGGGGCCTTGACTACGAGCAGTACTTC.